Described below is a single T cell receptor (beta chain) sequence and its context. What antigen it recognizes has not been identified. No qualities accompany the bases; no much larger clone lies one base away. Inclusive of the bounding cysteine and phenylalanine, the CDR3 is 15 residues long. The DNA shown is the 45-base CDR3, in frame from base 1. Trimming removed 4 bases from V and 0 bases from J, leaving 12 bases between the germline ends. CDR1 and CDR2 are drawn from the germline V gene: SGHRS, YFSETQ. The data stem from a study of cytomegalovirus exposure and HLA in healthy donors (dated by TCRdb to 2016 to 2017). Study-level background: According to an earlier analysis of around 600 of the donors, 150 million to 200 million T cells yielded approximately 120 million unique TCR beta sequences and 276 Gb of sequence data. An early release that covered 500 to 800 HLA-typed donors contained approximately 320 gigabases of sequencing data and tens of millions of unique TCR sequences. Of the approximately 400 genotyped donors, approximately 83% fell in the genetic ancestry cluster associated with self-reported Caucasian donors. The study aimed to test whether signatures of past pathogen exposure could be identified by cataloging public T cell receptors. Using immunosequencing, the study profiled T cell repertoires from fewer than 700 subjects and related those repertoires to cytomegalovirus serostatus. In addition to the first cohort of around 670 subjects, a separate validation cohort of 120 different subjects was used. To predict cytomegalovirus infection status, the study combined high-throughput TCR immunosequencing, statistical association of individual TCRs with disease status, and machine learning. In a later analysis, previously published TCR beta repertoires from about 670 donors were re-analyzed and high-resolution HLA genotyping was added so that TCR occurrence patterns could be studied. The later analysis used no new phenotypic data to find candidate immune exposures, relying instead on TCR beta sequences and their occurrence across donors. An earlier analysis of approximately 580 of the donors used high-throughput TCR beta sequencing to judge whether each TCR beta V gene segment behaved as functional or pseudogenic. Alongside the repertoire data, information on donor age, sex, ethnicity and CMV serostatus was compiled. A later genetic analysis used genome-wide SNP genotypes for about 65% of the roughly 670 donors, treating that subset as a discovery cohort. All discovery cohort repertoires had been generated on a single sequencing platform. Both class I and class II loci were covered by HLA typing, at four-digit resolution. Typing coverage varied by locus: about 620-630 donors for A, B, C, DRB1 and DQB1; roughly 510 for DQA1; more than 600 for DPA1; roughly 450 for DPB1. Roughly five DR-DQ haplotypes were handled as single units for association and clustering, since linkage in the cohort was strong. Among about 400 genotyped donors of the cohort, an average of around 240,000 unique TCR beta nucleotide sequences was sequenced per donor, of which about 19% were non-productive. The research as a whole found: Sequencing depth was assumed to be roughly uniform across donors in the presence/absence analyses, though that assumption may not hold. A cluster of highly shared sequence variants was judged likely to represent a technical artifact of the sequencing pipeline. Only TCR beta chains were sequenced in this cohort, and the absence of alpha or paired-chain data limited detectable features. The authors suggested that the approach could potentially be generalized to other disease states and immunological phenotypes. Some IMGT-functional V segments, including TRBV6-2 and TRBV6-3, could not be told apart with the 87-base-pair reads, so those segments were excluded. According to a later analysis, TCR association rates differed among HLA loci, with DRB1 alleles showing the most associated TCRs and HLA-C alleles showing the fewest. A few of the identified cytomegalovirus-associated TCR beta chains were confirmed in vitro to be specific for cytomegalovirus antigens. Cytomegalovirus status was reported to be diagnosed by the classifier with high specificity and sensitivity in both the original and validation cohorts. In a later genetic analysis, fewer N-insertions in productive TCRs were reported among donors in an Asian-associated ancestry cluster than the roughly 670-donor mean. Most TCR sequences were observed very rarely across donors, whereas some public TCRs were present in many individuals. A total of roughly 160 TCR beta chains were listed by the study as associated with cytomegalovirus. The only immune exposure information available for the cohort was CMV serostatus. Specific HLA alleles were associated with over 15,000 TCR beta sequences at a false discovery rate of 0.05 in a later analysis. Compared with equally common non-associated chains, HLA-associated TCR beta chains in a later analysis were more clonally expanded and had lower generation probabilities. A later analysis found that most CMV-associated TCR beta chains appeared HLA-restricted, with HLA associations seemingly driven largely by CMV exposure. A later genetic analysis associated a missense DCLRE1C variant with V-gene and J-gene trimming of TCR beta chains, and an independent cohort replicated the association. A further reported finding was that TCR beta sequences accurately predicted the HLA-A and HLA-B alleles for most subjects in the first cohort. Because HLA typing was missing for some donors at each locus, association tests included only the typed subset. Correlated functional status among segregating V segments might be attributable to linkage disequilibrium, but an unknown experimental factor could not be ruled out. Several of the top co-occurrence clusters appeared to be linked to parvovirus B19, influenza, CMV and Epstein-Barr virus, according to a later analysis. In an earlier analysis of some 500 of the donors, most TCR beta V segments were observed in productive rearrangements about 90% or about 30% of the time, broadly matching IMGT annotations. When HLA alleles, especially DR and DQ, strongly co-occurred, TCR associations were difficult to assign to individual alleles. The earlier analysis of 587 of the donors excluded roughly 17 rarely observed V segments, including chromosome 9 orphons, because counts were too low.

The cohort consisted of 600 to 700 healthy bone marrow donors. All cohort members were sampled while nominally healthy, although unrecorded immune exposures were likely present. The donor tested CMV seropositive, placing the donor among the 310 or so seropositive members of the cohort. A peripheral blood sample was collected from each donor, and TCR beta sequencing was performed on peripheral blood mononuclear cells. The Qiagen DNeasy Blood Extraction Kit was used to extract genomic DNA from the blood cell samples. Libraries were prepared through the immunoSEQ multiplex PCR assay. A mixture of 60 forward primers for TCR Vbeta segments and 13 reverse primers for TCR Jbeta segments was used in the multiplex PCR. Amplification of the CDR3 region of rearranged TCR beta genes was performed with a multiplex PCR assay on genomic DNA. The Illumina HiSeq System was used to sequence the amplified TCR beta libraries as 87-base-pair reads. Regarding the original processing steps: In a later analysis, 80 million or so unique TCR beta chains were counted across the 650 to 750 repertoires, and around 10 million of these chains were shared by at least two donors. Raw reads were error-corrected and collapsed into unique sequences with a nearest-neighbor algorithm that merged closely related sequences to remove PCR and sequencing errors. Alignment of CDR3 sequences to IMGT reference sequences was used to assign V, D and J gene segments. For a sequence to be retained, at least a six-nucleotide match to both a V gene segment and a J gene segment was required. Rearrangements were classified as productive when the CDR3 lacked stop codons and remained in frame with V and J, and all other rearrangements were classified as non-productive. CDR3 was defined by IMGT convention, running from the second conserved V-encoded cysteine to the conserved J-encoded phenylalanine. In an earlier analysis of around 600 of the donors, sequences lacking an unambiguous match to a single V gene segment were excluded. In an earlier analysis of approximately 590 of the donors, V segments were called functional above 56.7% productive rearrangements and were called segregating when the between-donor standard deviation exceeded 5%. A statistical classification framework was developed to diagnose cytomegalovirus status using the catalog of TCR beta chain sequences. V and J gene assignment, in a later analysis, came from comparing TCR nucleotide sequences with IMGT/GENE-DB human TR gene sequences. Using the TCRdist pipeline, a later analysis assigned CDR3 sequences along with most-parsimonious VDJ recombination scenarios. In a later analysis, every TCR beta chain was defined by the combination of its CDR3 amino acid sequence and its V-gene family, and reads without a unique V-gene family were dropped. A later analysis removed several hundred highly shared, low-generation-probability nucleotide sequences to deal with suspected cross-contamination and a sequencing artifact. In a later analysis, a clonal expansion index was calculated for each public chain from normalized within-repertoire ranks of inferred template counts. In a later analysis, generation probabilities were computed with a VDJ recombination model fitted to out-of-frame rearrangements, and the resulting probabilities were checked against IGoR. In a later analysis, TCR-TCR, TCR-HLA and TCR-CMV co-occurrence was scored with hypergeometric tests, and a repertoire-size bias correction was applied to TCR pairs. A later analysis estimated false discovery rates by permuting HLA or CMV assignments 20 times. A later analysis grouped co-occurring TCRs with DBSCAN, adding TCRdist sequence similarity when clustering within HLA-allele-positive subsets. Co-occurrence clustering excluded repertoires with fewer than 30,000 or more than 120,000 public chains, plus five with anomalous nucleotide sharing. In its TCRdb copy, this immuneACCESS table keeps in-frame sequences only and misses some clones. Where compared with another copy, unresolved V genes explain less than half of these, and the others have no known cause. V and J calls and clone size are as listed in that table; D and trimming were resolved from the DNA. In this sample the table shows some 150,000 clones, roughly 80% of which occur a single time. The ten biggest clones cover more than 3.5% of the sample.

This sequence uses TRBV5-1 and TRBJ2-3, with TRBD1 as a weak D call on 6 bases. Sequences were obtained from PBMCs. The TCR was taken from a man between 25 and 39 years old in good health and CMV-seropositive. The CDR3 reads CASSSRDTSTDTQYF. In nucleotides, the sequence is TGCGCCAGCAGCAGCCGGGACACTAGCACAGATACGCAGTATTTT.